The 32 T cell receptor beta chains below all came from one sample that was sequenced in a study of PD-L1 blockade in urothelial cancer (dated by TCRdb to about 2017). Libraries were constructed by the immunoSEQ multiplex PCR assay. Drawn from immuneACCESS, this table holds only the in-frame rearrangements with V and J called that TCRdb kept. Clones are partly lost; checked studies trace under half to an unresolved V gene and leave the rest unexplained. A total of about 80,000 clones appear in this sample, around 87% of them only once. The top ten clonotypes cover about 6% of the sample. Sequenced here: PBMCs, sampled around atezolizumab (anti-PD-L1) treatment. The source of these receptors is a woman in her 70s with urothelial cancer.

This chain links TRBV10-1 with TRBJ1-2, with unresolved D. CDR1 and CDR2 (germline): WNHNN, SYGVQD (reference sequence). V was cut by 3 bases and J by 3 bases, with 11 bases left in between. CDR3 length: 14 residues. The CDR3 DNA sequence: TGCGCCAGCAGTGACACTACCGAAGACTATGGCTACACCTTC. The encoded protein is CASSDTTEDYGYTF.

The chain is built from TRBV10-3 and TRBJ2-5, with D maybe TRBD2 (7 bases). V lost 3 bases to trimming and J lost 5 bases, with 22 bases between them. CDR1 is ENHRY, CDR2 SYGVKD, per germline. CDR3 length equals 17 residues. CDR3 residues: CAISDRRGGASWETQYF. The CDR3 region has the DNA TGTGCCATCAGTGATAGGAGGGGGGGTGCCTCCTGGGAGACCCAGTACTTC.

Only a few counts were recorded for this clone. This sequence joins TRBV7-8 and TRBJ2-1; TRBD1 is a possible D gene (6 bases). Trimming left V 7 bases short and J 7 bases short, with 20 bases between. The CDR3 length is 15 residues. Germline V gene lookup returns CDR1 SGHVS and CDR2 FQNEAQ. The CDR3 nucleotides read TGTGCCAGCAAAGCGAGGGGGACCTCTAGGAATGAGCAGTTCTTC. Translated: CASKARGTSRNEQFF.

The chain has TRBV7-2 and TRBJ1-2, with D possibly TRBD1 on 6 matching bases. Germline CDR1 SGHTA, CDR2 FQGNSA. CDR3 size: 16 residues. The ends were cut back, 4 bases at V and 4 bases at J, with 19 bases in the middle. The CDR3 is CASSYSDSPLLYGYTF. The CDR3 DNA reads TGTGCCAGCAGCTACTCGGACAGCCCGCTCCTCTATGGCTACACCTTC.

CDR3 bases: TGCGCCAGCAGCAAGGGGAGGGGGTACTACGAGCAGTACTTC. This encodes CASSKGRGYYEQYF. V is TRBV4-3 and J is TRBJ2-7; a weak D match, TRBD2 (7 bases). The V gene lost 5 bases and the J gene lost 3 bases, with 14 bases spanning the gap. Germline CDR1 and CDR2: LGHNA and YSLEER. The CDR3 is 14 residues long.

V is TRBV4-3 and J is TRBJ2-2, with 9 bases lining up with TRBD1. V trimming: 1 base; J trimming: 4 bases; junction bases outside the gene matches: 13. Germline CDR1 reads LGHNA; CDR2 reads YSLEER. The CDR3 loop spans 19 amino acids. CDR3 DNA: TGCGCCAGCAGCCAAGTCCTCATACCGGGACAGGGTTTCACCGGGGAGCTGTTTTTT. This translates into CASSQVLIPGQGFTGELFF.

This clone showed up just once. The J gene is TRBJ1-1, the V gene TRBV5-4; TRBD1 aligns across 9 bases. J was trimmed by 3 bases and V by 1 base; bases with no gene match: 1. This CDR3 is built from 14 residues. Germline CDR1 is SGHNT and CDR2 is YYREEE (reference sequence). CDR3 sequence reads: CASSLTGGHTEAFF. CDR3 DNA: TGTGCCAGCAGCTTGACAGGGGGCCACACTGAAGCTTTCTTT. The whole variable domain, remainder taken from reference TRBV5-4 and TRBJ1-1, is ETGVTQSPTHLIKTRGQQVTLRCSSQSGHNTVSWYQQALGQGPQFIFQYYREEENGRGNFPPRFSGLQFPNYSSELNVNALELDDSALYLCASSLTGGHTEAFFGQGTRLTVV.

This chain links TRBV19 with TRBJ1-1; unclear D gene. Per the germline V gene, CDR1 is LNHDA and CDR2 is SQIVND (reference sequence). CDR3 length equals 17 residues. Trimming pared 1 base from V and 0 bases from J, leaving 15 bases between. CDR3 in amino acids: CASSIAGVRVLNTEAFF. The CDR3 region has the DNA TGTGCCAGTAGTATAGCGGGAGTTCGGGTATTGAACACTGAAGCTTTCTTT.

This chain connects TRBV7-2 to TRBJ1-6; D remains unclear. Deletions cut 2 bases from V and 10 bases from J, with 12 bases between. The CDR3 length is 14 residues. Germline lookup yields CDR1 SGHTA and CDR2 FQGNSA. The CDR3 region has the DNA TGTGCCAGCAGCTTAAAAGGGAGCGGGTCACCCCTCCACTTT. Translated: CASSLKGSGSPLHF.

V and J are TRBV2 and TRBJ2-7, with a possible D match to TRBD1 (5 bases). Per germline, CDR1 SNHLY and CDR2 FYNNEI. V was shortened by 3 bases and J by 2 bases, with 11 bases between the two germline ends. This CDR3 has 14 amino acids. The CDR3 region is CASSDGRAPYEQYF. In DNA form, the CDR3 reads TGTGCCAGCAGTGACGGCAGGGCTCCCTACGAGCAGTACTTC.

This clone came up once. The CDR3 region is CASSLVSSSTDTQYF. The CDR3 DNA reads as TGCGCCAGCAGCTTGGTGTCGTCTAGCACAGATACGCAGTATTTT. J is TRBJ2-3 and V is TRBV5-1, with D hard to call. V was shortened by 0 bases and J by 0 bases, with 8 bases between the two germline ends. The CDR3 spans 15 residues. CDR1 and CDR2 (germline): SGHRS, YFSETQ.

This clone occurred a few times. The chain combines TRBV11-2 with TRBJ2-7; no definite D call. Trimming stripped 0 bases from V and 3 bases from J, with 9 bases between. The length of the CDR3 is 14 residues. Germline values: CDR1 SGHAT, CDR2 FQNNGV. CDR3 nucleotides: TGTGCCAGCAGCTTAGATTTCGGGTTCTACGAGCAGTACTTC. Its protein is CASSLDFGFYEQYF.

The chain uses TRBV27 and TRBJ1-6; perhaps TRBD1 as D (6 bases). This CDR3 comprises 13 residues. The V end lost 5 bases, the J end lost 7 bases, and 9 bases lay between the germline ends. Germline assignment: CDR1 MNHEY and CDR2 SMNVEV (reference sequence). Here the CDR3 DNA reads TGTGCCAGCAGTAGGACAGACAATTCACCCCTCCACTTT. This encodes CASSRTDNSPLHF.

This chain joins TRBV5-4 and TRBJ2-3; 8 bases fit TRBD2. Germline CDR1 reads SGHNT; CDR2 reads YYREEE (reference sequence). With V trimmed by 4 bases and J by 1 base, 8 bases remained unmatched. The CDR3 has 16 residues. For the CDR3, the DNA is TGTGCCAGCAGCCCTCCGGGACTAGGGCGCACAGATACGCAGTATTTT. It translates to CASSPPGLGRTDTQYF.

There are a few counts of this clone. The chain employs TRBV29-1 and TRBJ2-1, with D unclear. The germline CDR1 and CDR2 sequences are SQVTM and ANQGSEA. Trimming pared 5 bases from V and 0 bases from J, leaving 11 bases between. The CDR3 loop spans 14 amino acids. The CDR3 nucleotides read TGCAGCGTTTCAAGGCTAGTCTCCTACAATGAGCAGTTCTTC. It specifies CSVSRLVSYNEQFF.

The chain links TRBV28 to TRBJ2-1; no firm D call. The CDR3 totals 14 residues. V shed 5 bases and J shed 4 bases, with 12 bases lying between them. Looked up from germline, CDR1 is MDHEN and CDR2 is SYDVKM. The CDR3, as DNA: TGTGCCAGCAGTATGGCCGCCCCATACAATGAGCAGTTCTTC. It encodes CASSMAAPYNEQFF.

The V and J genes are TRBV28 and TRBJ2-7; 8 nucleotides line up with TRBD2. The V gene's germline CDR1 is MDHEN and CDR2 SYDVKM. This CDR3 region has 16 residues. The V gene end was trimmed by 4 bases and the J gene end by 0 bases; junction bases not matched to a gene: 8. CDR3 in amino acids: CASSSDGLAASYEQYF. In nucleotides, the CDR3 is TGTGCCAGCAGTTCGGACGGACTAGCCGCCTCCTACGAGCAGTACTTC. The whole variable domain, filled in from reference TRBV28 and TRBJ2-7, reads DVKVTQSSRYLVKRTGEKVFLECVQDMDHENMFWYRQDPGLGLRLIYFSYDVKMKEKGDIPEGYSVSREKKERFSLILESASTNQTSMYLCASSSDGLAASYEQYFGPGTRLTVT.

The chain has TRBV4-3 and TRBJ1-1; D not resolved. This CDR3 is 14 amino acids long. The germline V gene has CDR1 LGHNA and CDR2 YSLEER. V was shortened by 1 base and J by 3 bases, with 9 bases between the two germline ends. The CDR3 is CASSQGEADTEAFF. The CDR3, as DNA: TGCGCCAGCAGCCAAGGGGAGGCGGACACTGAAGCTTTCTTT.

This clone was seen once. This chain connects TRBV2 to TRBJ2-7, with D unclear. Trimming took 6 bases from V and 2 from J, leaving 11 bases between them. Germline V gene lookup returns CDR1 SNHLY and CDR2 FYNNEI. The CDR3 is 13 residues long. The CDR3 loop reads CASRGYETYEQYF. CDR3 nucleotides: TGTGCCAGCAGGGGCTACGAGACCTACGAGCAGTACTTC.

The chain carries TRBV2 and TRBJ2-1; possible D gene TRBD2, 6 bases. The CDR3 loop spans 15 amino acids. The germline gives CDR1 SNHLY, CDR2 FYNNEI. V lost 7 bases and J lost 2, with 15 bases in between. CDR3 residues: CASKSGGITYNEQFF. For the CDR3, the DNA is TGTGCCAGCAAAAGTGGGGGGATAACCTACAATGAGCAGTTCTTC. The entire variable domain, with the rest obtained from reference TRBV2 and TRBJ2-1, is as follows: EPEVTQTPSHQVTQMGQEVILRCVPISNHLYFYWYRQILGQKVEFLVSFYNNEISEKSEIFDDQFSVERPDGSNFTLKIRSTKLEDSAMYFCASKSGGITYNEQFFGPGTRLTVL.

This clone was seen once. The junction departs from the called germline gene at one end, perhaps through a read error. This rearrangement joins TRBV20-1 to TRBJ2-5; perhaps TRBD1 as D (6 bases). Looked up from germline, CDR1 is DFQATT and CDR2 is SNEGSKA (reference sequence). This CDR3 has 11 amino acids. CDR3 in amino acids: CSAGTPEAQYF. The CDR3 DNA follows: TGCAGTGCAGGGACACCAGAGGCCCAGTACTTC.

In the case of this clone: The same CDR3 also results from other DNA sequences found in this sample. V usage is TRBV7-9 and J usage is TRBJ2-7; 7 bases are a match to TRBD1. The length of the CDR3 is 13 residues. The germline gives CDR1 SEHNR, CDR2 FQNEAQ (reference sequence). J was trimmed by 3 bases and V by 5 bases; bases with no gene match: 4. The CDR3 DNA reads as TGTGCCAGCAGCCGTCGGGACAGCTACGAGCAGTACTTC. It codes for CASSRRDSYEQYF. Based on the CDR3 plus reference TRBV7-9 and TRBJ2-7, the full variable domain is DTGVSQNPRHKITKRGQNVTFRCDPISEHNRLYWYRQTLGQGPEFLTYFQNEAQLEKSRLLSDRFSAERPKGSFSTLEIQRTEQGDSAMYLCASSRRDSYEQYFGPGTRLTVT.

The chain recombines TRBV7-9 with TRBJ1-1; 12 bases fit TRBD1. Unmatched junction bases numbered 3, after V lost 3 bases and J lost 4 bases. Germline-derived CDR1 and CDR2 are SEHNR and FQNEAQ (reference sequence). The CDR3 has 15 residues. The CDR3 here is CASSLGTGGPTEAFF. The CDR3 coding sequence is TGTGCCAGCAGCTTGGGGACAGGGGGCCCCACTGAAGCTTTCTTT.

The chain carries TRBV6-1 and TRBJ1-5; 9 bases line up with TRBD1. The CDR3 contains 14 residues. Germline CDR1 is MNHNS and CDR2 is SASEGT. The V and J ends lost 4 bases and 7 bases, in that order; junction bases with no gene match: 5. This chain's CDR3 is CASSGTGESQPQHF. The CDR3 DNA reads TGTGCCAGCAGTGGGACAGGGGAGAGCCAGCCCCAGCATTTT.

V gene TRBV6-1 combines with J gene TRBJ1-5; maybe TRBD1 (5 bases). Germline V CDR1 and CDR2: MNHNS, SASEGT. Trimming removed 3 bases at V and 5 bases at J, with 11 bases between. This CDR3 has 14 residues. The CDR3 protein is CASSEGQGHQPQHF. The CDR3 region has the DNA TGTGCCAGCAGTGAGGGGCAGGGTCATCAGCCCCAGCATTTT.

The chain is built from TRBV27 and TRBJ2-7, with D possibly matching TRBD2 (5 bases). V shed 2 bases and J shed 3 bases, with 17 bases lying between them. Germline CDR1 is MNHEY and CDR2 is SMNVEV (reference sequence). This CDR3 is 16 amino acids long. The chain's CDR3 is CASSLNGLAEDYEQYF. The CDR3 DNA reads as TGTGCCAGCAGTTTAAATGGGCTAGCTGAAGACTACGAGCAGTACTTC.

The chain employs TRBV19 and TRBJ1-6; 8 nucleotides align to TRBD1. CDR1 and CDR2 (germline): LNHDA, SQIVND (reference sequence). The J segment lost 13 bases and the V segment lost 3 bases, leaving 5 bases of the junction unmatched. The CDR3 extends over 13 amino acids. The CDR3 protein is CASSITGGSPLHF. The CDR3 coding sequence is TGTGCCAGTAGTATTACAGGGGGTTCCCCCCTCCACTTT.

The chain employs TRBV7-9 and TRBJ2-5, with 7 bases that match TRBD2. There are 14 residues in the CDR3. In germline, CDR1 is SEHNR, CDR2 FQNEAQ (reference sequence). V was pared by 5 bases and J by 5 bases, with 8 bases of the junction left unmatched. CDR3 in amino acids: CASSPRGAGETQYF. CDR3 bases: TGTGCCAGCAGCCCCCGCGGAGCGGGGGAGACCCAGTACTTC.

The chain carries TRBV29-1 and TRBJ1-2, with D possibly TRBD1 on 6 matching bases. CDR3 length: 12 residues. The germline V and J ends were trimmed by 4 bases and 8 bases, with 14 bases remaining between them. Per germline, CDR1 SQVTM and CDR2 ANQGSEA. The CDR3 reads CSVGEAGEGYTF. In nucleotides, the CDR3 is TGCAGCGTTGGTGAGGCAGGGGAAGGCTACACCTTC.

CDR3 loop: CASSRQSQETQYF. The CDR3 coding sequence is TGTGCCAGCAGCCGACAGTCCCAAGAGACCCAGTACTTC. The chain has TRBV7-3 and TRBJ2-5, with D perhaps matching TRBD1 (5 bases). The ends were cut back, 5 bases at V and 1 base at J, with 8 bases in the middle. Germline values: CDR1 SGHTA, CDR2 FQGTGA. The CDR3 is made up of 13 amino acids.

This rearrangement joins TRBV7-2 to TRBJ2-2, with D possibly being TRBD1 (5 bases). This CDR3 has 14 residues. Germline CDR1 SGHTA, CDR2 FQGNSA. V lost 4 bases and J lost 6, with 12 bases in between. The CDR3 loop is CASSWQGFAGELFF. The CDR3 nucleotides are TGTGCCAGCAGCTGGCAGGGTTTCGCCGGGGAGCTGTTTTTT.

The gene calls are TRBV10-3 and TRBJ1-2, with a possible D match to TRBD1 (5 bases). The CDR3 is 13 residues long. The V gene lost 3 bases and the J gene lost 1 base, with 6 bases spanning the gap. Germline CDR1 ENHRY, CDR2 SYGVKD. The CDR3 region has the DNA TGTGCCATCAGTGACGACAGTAACTATGGCTACACCTTC. Its protein product is CAISDDSNYGYTF.